The clone carrying this T cell receptor beta chain was counted many times. What it recognizes is unknown. The sample comes from a study of beta chain features in type 1 diabetes. Study context: Age, gender, cell numbers and subset yield matched between patients and controls.

Study-level results: People with Type 1 diabetes carried modestly yet significantly shorter TCRB CDR3s in all four CD4+ subsets.

The length of the CDR3 is 15 residues. CDR1 and CDR2 from the germline V gene are SGDLS and YYNGEE. V was pared by 4 bases and J by 1 base, with 7 bases of the junction left unmatched. Central memory, naive, regulatory and stem cell-like memory CD4+ cells were sorted by CD45RO/CCR7/CD25/CD127/CD95/CD27. Purities over 95% were achieved in all sorted populations. As every portion of the isolated RNA was reverse transcribed, the sequencing read expressed TCRB transcripts. Deep immunoSEQ sequencing covered naive, central memory and regulatory T cell samples. Repertoires were generated with immunoSEQ multiplex PCR, while TCRdb's copy carries only in-frame clones and drops some. The table includes about 170,000 clones, roughly 7.1% detected once.

Sequencing input: central memory CD4+ T cells from blood. The source of this sequence is a woman aged 40 to 50 with type 1 diabetes. The V gene is TRBV9, the J gene TRBJ1-2; TRBD1 aligns across 7 bases. The DNA for the CDR3 is TGTGCCAGCAGCCAAGGGGGACAGAATAACTATGGCTACACCTTC. This gives the protein CASSQGGQNNYGYTF.